Below, 4 T cell receptor beta chains from the same sample are listed, as sequenced in a study of technical replicates of blood from a handful of donors (dated by TCRdb to about 2017). The library was generated by the immunoSEQ multiplex PCR assay. This is the immuneACCESS table as TCRdb keeps it, with only in-frame sequences that have V and J called. A part of the clones is gone; compared with another copy, unresolved V genes explain less than half, and the rest is unexplained. The sample table holds some 70,000 clones, of which roughly nine tenths were seen once. The top ten clonotypes cover roughly 5% of the sample. The sample taken for sequencing was PBMCs. Receptor source: a human donor in good health. Some clones in this sample may be carry-over from other donors' samples.

A few counts support this clone. The V call is TRBV15, the J call TRBJ2-7, with D hard to call. CDR1 and CDR2 from the germline V gene are LNHNV and YYDKDF (reference sequence). This CDR3 contains 16 residues. V lost 0 bases, J lost 5 bases, and 17 bases lay in between. CDR3 nucleotides: TGTGCCACCAGCAGAGATCGGCCGGGTATGTTCAACGAGCAGTACTTC. It translates to CATSRDRPGMFNEQYF.

This chain links TRBV5-6 with TRBJ1-2; 7 bases line up with TRBD1. The CDR3 extends over 15 amino acids. Per the germline V gene, CDR1 is SGHDT and CDR2 is YYEEEE. Trimming removed 4 bases from V and 6 bases from J; junction bases left unmatched: 12. CDR3 sequence (DNA): TGTGCCAGCAGCGGAATCGCGACAGGGTCGAATGGCTACACCTTC. Translation: CASSGIATGSNGYTF.

CDR3 residues: CASTPADRASTGELFF. CDR3 nucleotides: TGTGCCAGCACGCCGGCGGACAGGGCGAGCACCGGGGAGCTGTTTTTT. The chain has TRBV9 and TRBJ2-2, with 8 bases aligning to TRBD1. Germline V lookup: CDR1 SGDLS, CDR2 YYNGEE. This CDR3 is 16 amino acids long. The V segment lost 6 bases and the J segment 4 bases; nucleotides outside the gene matches: 11. The whole variable domain, filled in from reference TRBV9 and TRBJ2-2, reads DSGVTQTPKHLITATGQRVTLRCSPRSGDLSVYWYQQSLDQGLQFLIQYYNGEERAKGNILERFSAQQFPDLHSELNLSSLELGDSALYFCASTPADRASTGELFFGEGSRLTVL.

The V and J genes are TRBV25-1 and TRBJ2-1, with TRBD1 matching 9 bases. The germline gives CDR1 MGHDK, CDR2 SYGVNS. The CDR3 contains 15 residues. V shed 4 bases and J 6 bases; nucleotides not matched to a gene: 7. Here the CDR3 DNA reads TGTGCCAGCAGTGTGGGGACAGGGCCCTTCAATGAGCAGTTCTTC. Its protein is CASSVGTGPFNEQFF.